Listed below are T cell receptor beta chains from one sample, sequenced in a study of T cells in Graves' hyperthyroidism and ophthalmopathy. One entry per CDR3 protein, called by TCRdb with MiXCR from the multiplex PCR reads. The sample holds roughly 630,000 distinct CDR3 sequences, around a sixth seen once. Sequencing was carried out using blood. All receptors come from a woman aged 25 to 39 with Graves' hyperthyroidism. Both conserved end residues are trimmed from each CDR3.

CDR3 length: 14
J gene: TRBJ1-2
V gene: TRBV3-1
CDR3 protein: ASSQKWRWRGYGYT

CDR3 length: 13
J gene: TRBJ2-1
V gene: TRBV27
CDR3 protein: ASIRNRAPGSEQF

CDR3 length: 12
J gene: TRBJ2-3
V gene: TRBV5-8
CDR3 protein: ASTPIAEGPTQY

CDR3 length: 14
J gene: TRBJ2-2
V gene: TRBV10-3
CDR3 protein: AISEGRRAPGGELF

CDR3 length: 11
J gene: TRBJ2-1
V gene: TRBV15
CDR3 protein: ATTSGSYNEQF

CDR3 length: 12
J gene: TRBJ2-3
V gene: TRBV29-1
CDR3 protein: SVDTGTKPDTQY

CDR3 length: 11
J gene: TRBJ2-1
V gene: TRBV6-2/TRBV6-3
CDR3 protein: ASTGLARNEQF

CDR3 length: 13
J gene: TRBJ2-5
V gene: TRBV19
CDR3 protein: ASRSTQGDQETQY

CDR3 length: 15
J gene: TRBJ1-4
V gene: TRBV5-1
CDR3 protein: ASSSMTGEGTNEKLF

CDR3 length: 14
J gene: TRBJ2-3
V gene: TRBV7-8
CDR3 protein: VSSLAGQLITDTQY

CDR3 length: 11
J gene: TRBJ2-1
V gene: TRBV2
CDR3 protein: ASTPSSYNEQF

CDR3 length: 11
J gene: TRBJ2-3
V gene: TRBV6-4
CDR3 protein: ASSNTRTDTQY

CDR3 length: 12
J gene: TRBJ2-1
V gene: TRBV12-3/TRBV12-4
CDR3 protein: ASSLGERYNEQF

CDR3 length: 12
J gene: TRBJ2-5
V gene: TRBV10-2
CDR3 protein: ASSEPGKMETQY

CDR3 length: 11
J gene: TRBJ1-1
V gene: TRBV7-9
CDR3 protein: ASMDRLNTEAF

CDR3 length: 11
J gene: TRBJ2-7
V gene: TRBV28
CDR3 protein: ASSNPGTYEQY

CDR3 length: 11
J gene: TRBJ2-5
V gene: TRBV19
CDR3 protein: ASRRGPGETQY

CDR3 length: 12
J gene: TRBJ1-1
V gene: TRBV6-1
CDR3 protein: ASSGVGAGTEAF

CDR3 length: 12
J gene: TRBJ1-5
V gene: TRBV24-1
CDR3 protein: ATSVRGSNQPQH

CDR3 length: 12
J gene: TRBJ2-7
V gene: TRBV12-3/TRBV12-4
CDR3 protein: ASSLVQGEGEQY

CDR3 length: 15
J gene: TRBJ2-1
V gene: TRBV5-1
CDR3 protein: ASSWGPTSGSYNEQF

CDR3 length: 13
J gene: TRBJ2-3
V gene: TRBV28
CDR3 protein: ASRSQGADGATQY

CDR3 length: 12
J gene: TRBJ2-4
V gene: TRBV30
CDR3 protein: AWSVAGGINIQY

CDR3 length: 12
J gene: TRBJ2-1
V gene: TRBV7-9
CDR3 protein: ASSFSESYNEQF

CDR3 length: 11
J gene: TRBJ1-2
V gene: TRBV7-2
CDR3 protein: ASSLKGSGGYT

CDR3 length: 12
J gene: TRBJ1-5
V gene: TRBV10-3
CDR3 protein: AIRPDHGNQPQH

CDR3 length: 12
J gene: TRBJ2-1
V gene: TRBV4-1
CDR3 protein: ASSRRGGRNEQF

CDR3 length: 9
J gene: TRBJ2-3
V gene: TRBV29-1
CDR3 protein: SVDRADTQY

CDR3 length: 10
J gene: TRBJ1-4
V gene: TRBV20-1
CDR3 protein: SAGTGSEKLF

CDR3 length: 13
J gene: TRBJ1-6
V gene: TRBV27
CDR3 protein: ASSQGGTGVSPLH

CDR3 length: 13
J gene: TRBJ2-3
V gene: TRBV30
CDR3 protein: AWGGDFEVTDTQY

CDR3 length: 10
J gene: TRBJ2-7
V gene: TRBV24-1
CDR3 protein: ATSGQNYEQY

CDR3 length: 14
J gene: TRBJ1-1
V gene: TRBV6-5
CDR3 protein: ASSYRGRGQNTEAF

CDR3 length: 13
J gene: TRBJ2-3
V gene: TRBV7-2
CDR3 protein: ASSLTFSGTDTQY

CDR3 length: 10
J gene: TRBJ1-3
V gene: TRBV6-9
CDR3 protein: ASISGLNTIY

CDR3 length: 12
J gene: TRBJ2-3
V gene: TRBV5-1
CDR3 protein: ASSLAQSTDTQY

CDR3 length: 16
J gene: TRBJ2-7
V gene: TRBV4-1
CDR3 protein: ASSQGPGGQGPPYEQY

CDR3 length: 13
J gene: TRBJ2-7
V gene: TRBV13
CDR3 protein: ASSPQGTGDYEQY

CDR3 length: 11
J gene: TRBJ2-2
V gene: TRBV30
CDR3 protein: AWSPVNTGELF

CDR3 length: 12
J gene: TRBJ2-3
V gene: TRBV12-3/TRBV12-4
CDR3 protein: ASSFGGWADTQY

CDR3 length: 9
J gene: TRBJ1-5
V gene: TRBV6-1
CDR3 protein: ASTSSQPQH

CDR3 length: 11
J gene: TRBJ2-1
V gene: TRBV11-3
CDR3 protein: ASSLTSNNEQF

CDR3 length: 13
J gene: TRBJ2-2
V gene: TRBV27
CDR3 protein: ASTFFTGGTGELF

CDR3 length: 11
J gene: TRBJ2-7
V gene: TRBV11-1
CDR3 protein: ASSPGQYPEQY

CDR3 length: 11
J gene: TRBJ2-4
V gene: TRBV7-2
CDR3 protein: ASSASLPDIQY

CDR3 length: 14
J gene: TRBJ2-7
V gene: TRBV11-3
CDR3 protein: ASSFDGVAGGYEQY

CDR3 length: 15
J gene: TRBJ2-3
V gene: TRBV11-2
CDR3 protein: ASSFTVSAGVTDTQY

CDR3 length: 15
J gene: TRBJ2-3
V gene: TRBV20-1
CDR3 protein: SAPAPLDRGSTDTQY

CDR3 length: 11
J gene: TRBJ2-1
V gene: TRBV3-1
CDR3 protein: ASSLLRSGRAL